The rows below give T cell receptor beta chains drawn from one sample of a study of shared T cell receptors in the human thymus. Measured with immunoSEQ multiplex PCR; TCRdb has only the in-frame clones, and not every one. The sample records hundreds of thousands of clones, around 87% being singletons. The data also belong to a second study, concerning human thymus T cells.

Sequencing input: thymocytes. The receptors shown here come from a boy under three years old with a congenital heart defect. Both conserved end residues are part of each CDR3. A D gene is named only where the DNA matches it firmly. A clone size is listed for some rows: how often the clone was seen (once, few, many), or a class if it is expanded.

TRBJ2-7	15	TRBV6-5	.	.	CASSYSEGSGYEQYF	TGTGCCAGCAGTTACTCGGAGGGTTCGGGGTACGAGCAGTACTTC
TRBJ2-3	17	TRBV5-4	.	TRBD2	CASSLVGSSGPGDTQYF	TGTGCCAGCAGCTTGGTCGGCTCTAGCGGGCCTGGCGATACGCAGTATTTT
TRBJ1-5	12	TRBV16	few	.	CASSQAEKPQHF	TGTGCCAGCAGCCAAGCGGAGAAGCCCCAGCATTTT
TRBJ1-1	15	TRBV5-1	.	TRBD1	CASSFTPGQGVEAFF	TGCGCCAGCAGCTTCACTCCGGGACAGGGGGTTGAAGCTTTCTTT
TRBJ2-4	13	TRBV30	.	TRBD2	CACSGRAKNIQYF	TGTGCCTGCAGCGGGAGAGCCAAAAACATTCAGTACTTC
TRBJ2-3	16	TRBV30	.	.	CAWSPRVPSSTDTQYF	TGTGCCTGGAGTCCCCGGGTCCCGTCTAGCACAGATACGCAGTATTTT
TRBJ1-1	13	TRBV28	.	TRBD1	CASSKGGRGEAFF	TGTGCCAGCAGCAAAGGGGGCAGGGGTGAAGCTTTCTTT
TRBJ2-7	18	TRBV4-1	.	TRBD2	CASSLKRGREGRKNEQYF	TGCGCCAGCAGCCTAAAGCGGGGGCGGGAAGGCCGAAAAAACGAGCAGTACTTC
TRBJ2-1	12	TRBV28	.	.	CASSTPSNEQFF	TGTGCCAGCAGCACACCAAGTAATGAGCAGTTCTTC
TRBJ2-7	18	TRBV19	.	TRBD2	CASSIEGGGPGSSYEQYF	TGTGCCAGTAGTATAGAAGGCGGGGGGCCGGGCAGCTCCTACGAGCAGTACTTC
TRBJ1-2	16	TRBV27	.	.	CASSLRWDTPNYGYTF	TGTGCCAGCAGTCTACGTTGGGACACCCCTAACTATGGCTACACCTTC
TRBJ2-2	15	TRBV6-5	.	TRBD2	CASSGLAGWSGELFF	TGTGCCAGCAGCGGACTAGCGGGATGGTCCGGGGAGCTGTTTTTT
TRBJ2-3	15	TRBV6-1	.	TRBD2	CASSETAGAIDTQYF	TGTGCCAGCAGTGAAACAGCGGGGGCGATAGATACGCAGTATTTT
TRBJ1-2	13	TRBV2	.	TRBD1	CASSTDRGCGYTF	TGTGCCAGCAGCACGGACAGGGGGTGTGGCTACACCTTC
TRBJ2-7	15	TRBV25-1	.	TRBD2	CASRTGLAGLGGQYF	TGTGCCAGCAGGACCGGACTAGCGGGCTTAGGGGGGCAGTACTTC
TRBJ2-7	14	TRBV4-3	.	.	CASSQVARAYEQYF	TGCGCCAGCAGCCAAGTTGCCAGGGCATACGAGCAGTACTTC
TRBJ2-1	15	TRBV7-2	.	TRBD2	CASSLRGRAYNEQFF	TGTGCCAGCAGCTTACGCGGGAGGGCTTACAATGAGCAGTTCTTC
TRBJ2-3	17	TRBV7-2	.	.	CASSLAGGRNETDTQYF	TGTGCCAGCAGCTTAGCGGGGGGGCGTAATGAGACCGATACGCAGTATTTT
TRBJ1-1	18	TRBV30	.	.	CAWSVKREGSLGVTEAFF	TGTGCCTGGAGTGTAAAAAGGGAGGGGAGCCTGGGGGTCACTGAAGCTTTCTTT
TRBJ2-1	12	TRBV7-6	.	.	CASSSRLAEQFF	TGTGCCAGCAGCTCACGACTGGCTGAGCAGTTCTTC
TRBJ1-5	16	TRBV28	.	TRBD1	CASTNRVRDRNQPQHF	TGTGCCAGCACCAACCGGGTACGGGACAGAAATCAGCCCCAGCATTTT
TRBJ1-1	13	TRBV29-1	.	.	CSVPFQEGTEAFF	TGCAGCGTCCCATTTCAGGAGGGCACTGAAGCTTTCTTT
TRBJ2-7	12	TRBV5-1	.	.	CASSGQSYEQYF	TGCGCCAGCAGCGGACAATCCTACGAGCAGTACTTC
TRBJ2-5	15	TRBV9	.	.	CASSARGAVPETQYF	TGTGCCAGCAGCGCAAGAGGAGCAGTCCCAGAGACCCAGTACTTC
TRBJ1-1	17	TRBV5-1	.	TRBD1	CASSLEWAGGDGTEAFF	TGCGCCAGCAGCTTGGAATGGGCAGGGGGAGACGGCACTGAAGCTTTCTTT
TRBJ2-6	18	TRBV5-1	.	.	CASSGTGFGSAGANVPTF	TGCGCCAGCAGCGGTACAGGGTTTGGGTCGGCTGGGGCCAACGTCCCGACTTTC
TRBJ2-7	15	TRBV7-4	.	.	CASSPPTGADYEQYF	TGTGCCAGCAGCCCACCGACAGGAGCCGACTACGAGCAGTACTTC
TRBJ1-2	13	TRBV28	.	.	CASSRPTGYGYTF	TGTGCCAGCAGTCGTCCGACGGGCTATGGCTACACCTTC
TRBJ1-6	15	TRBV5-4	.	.	CASSLAGIYNSPLHF	TGTGCCAGCAGCTTAGCAGGGATCTATAATTCACCCCTCCACTTT
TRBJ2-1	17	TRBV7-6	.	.	CASSLAKGEKGCNEQFF	TGTGCCAGCAGCTTAGCGAAAGGGGAAAAAGGTTGCAATGAGCAGTTCTTC
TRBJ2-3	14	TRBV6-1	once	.	CASSGEQGEDTQYF	TGTGCCAGCAGTGGCGAACAGGGTGAAGATACGCAGTATTTT
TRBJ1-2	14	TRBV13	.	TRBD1	CASSRTGVRYGYTF	TGTGCCAGCAGCCGGACAGGGGTCCGCTATGGCTACACCTTC
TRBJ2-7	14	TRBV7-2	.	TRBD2	CASSVLAGGNEQYF	TGTGCCAGCAGCGTGCTAGCGGGAGGGAACGAGCAGTACTTC
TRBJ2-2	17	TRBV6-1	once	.	CASSVLRGPRDTGELFF	TGTGCCAGCAGTGTCCTCAGGGGTCCGCGCGACACCGGGGAGCTGTTTTTT
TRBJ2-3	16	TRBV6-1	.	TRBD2	CASSAGLAGGTDTQYF	TGTGCCAGCAGTGCGGGACTAGCGGGGGGCACAGATACGCAGTATTTT
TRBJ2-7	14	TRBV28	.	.	CASSLGAAAYEQYF	TGTGCCAGCAGTTTGGGAGCGGCGGCCTACGAGCAGTACTTC
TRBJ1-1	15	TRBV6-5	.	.	CASSQQTVTPAEAFF	TGTGCCAGCAGTCAGCAGACAGTCACTCCGGCTGAAGCTTTCTTT
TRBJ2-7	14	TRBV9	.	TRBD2	CASSEGGGAYEQYF	TGTGCCAGCTCGGAGGGCGGGGGGGCGTACGAGCAGTACTTC
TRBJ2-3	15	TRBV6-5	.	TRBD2	CASSYWGLALDTQYF	TGTGCCAGCAGTTACTGGGGACTAGCTCTTGATACGCAGTATTTT
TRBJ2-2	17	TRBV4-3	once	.	CASSQPLGAGVPGELFF	TGCGCCAGCAGCCAACCCCTGGGGGCGGGAGTCCCCGGGGAGCTGTTTTTT
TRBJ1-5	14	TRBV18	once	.	CASSPSGGNQPQHF	TGTGCCAGCTCACCGTCGGGGGGCAATCAGCCCCAGCATTTT
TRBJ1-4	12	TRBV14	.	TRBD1	CASSQGTGELFF	TGTGCCAGCAGCCAAGGGACAGGGGAACTGTTTTTT
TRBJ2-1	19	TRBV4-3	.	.	CASSQDIGGRRPIYNEQFF	TGCGCCAGCAGCCAAGATATAGGAGGGAGGAGACCGATCTACAATGAGCAGTTCTTC
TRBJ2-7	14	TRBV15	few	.	CATSRGYSPYEQYF	TGTGCCACCAGCAGAGGGTATAGTCCCTACGAGCAGTACTTC
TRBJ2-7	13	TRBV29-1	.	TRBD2	CSVEREGSYEQYF	TGCAGCGTTGAGCGGGAGGGCTCCTACGAGCAGTACTTC